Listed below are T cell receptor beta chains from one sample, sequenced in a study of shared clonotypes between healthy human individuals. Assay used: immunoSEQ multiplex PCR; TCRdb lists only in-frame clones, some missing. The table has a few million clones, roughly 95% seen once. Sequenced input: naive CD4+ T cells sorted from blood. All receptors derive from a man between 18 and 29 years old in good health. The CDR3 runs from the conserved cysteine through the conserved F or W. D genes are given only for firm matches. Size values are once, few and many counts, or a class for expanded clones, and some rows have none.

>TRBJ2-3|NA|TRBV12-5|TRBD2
TGTGCTAGTGGTTTGGTAACGGGAGGCCCCTCGGATACGCAGTATTTT
CASGLVTGGPSDTQYF
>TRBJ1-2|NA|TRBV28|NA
TGTGCCAGCAGTTTACGGGGGATCGATGGCTACACCTTC
CASSLRGIDGYTF
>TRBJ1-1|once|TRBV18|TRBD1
TGTGCCAGCTCACCCAACAGGGGTGAAGCTTTCTTT
CASSPNRGEAFF
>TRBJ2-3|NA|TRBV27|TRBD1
TGTGCCAGCAGTTCTCCGGGACAGGCTTTAGATACGCAGTATTTT
CASSSPGQALDTQYF
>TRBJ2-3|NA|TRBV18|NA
TGTGCCAGCTCACCACCGAACGGGGTTACAGATACGCAGTATTTT
CASSPPNGVTDTQYF
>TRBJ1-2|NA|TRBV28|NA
TGTGCCAGCAGTTTGACGGCTCCCGCTAACTATGGCTACACCTTC
CASSLTAPANYGYTF
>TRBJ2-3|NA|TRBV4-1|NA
TGCGCCAGCAGCCAAGATCCTACTAGCACAGATACGCAGTATTTT
CASSQDPTSTDTQYF
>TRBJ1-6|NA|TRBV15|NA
TGTGCCACCAGCGTAGGGACAAGCTATAATTCACCCCTCCACTTT
CATSVGTSYNSPLHF
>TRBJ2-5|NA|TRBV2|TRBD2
TGTGCCAGCAGTAATACCGGGACTAGCGGAGAGACCCAGTACTTC
CASSNTGTSGETQYF
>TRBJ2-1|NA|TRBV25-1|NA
TGTGCCAGCAGTGATGTGGCGACAGGCTATGAGCAGTTCTTC
CASSDVATGYEQFF
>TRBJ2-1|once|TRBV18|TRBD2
TGTGCCAGCTCACCCCCAACGGGAGGGTCATACAATGAGCAGTTCTTC
CASSPPTGGSYNEQFF
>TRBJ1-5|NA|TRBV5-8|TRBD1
TGTGCCAGCAGCTCCGGGACAGGGGCGAATAGCAATCAGCCCCAGCATTTT
CASSSGTGANSNQPQHF
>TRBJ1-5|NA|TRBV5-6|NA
TGTGCCAGCAGCTCTCGGACGGAATATAGCAATCAGCCCCAGCATTTT
CASSSRTEYSNQPQHF
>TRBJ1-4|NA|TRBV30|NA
TGTGCCTGGAACCCCACCGCAACTAATGAAAAACTGTTTTTT
CAWNPTATNEKLFF
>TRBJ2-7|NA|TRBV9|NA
TGTGCCAGCAGCGTAGTGGGAGATGGGTACGAGCAGTACTTC
CASSVVGDGYEQYF
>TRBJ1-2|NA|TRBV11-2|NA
TGTGCCAGCAGCTTAGAGGGTCGTCCGTATAGCTACACCTTC
CASSLEGRPYSYTF
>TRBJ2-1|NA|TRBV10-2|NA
TGCGCCAGCAGTAGGCAGGGGTACAATGAGCAGTTCTTC
CASSRQGYNEQFF
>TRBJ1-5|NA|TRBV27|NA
TGTGCCAGCAGCTACACTGGGGGTCAGCCCCAGCATTTT
CASSYTGGQPQHF
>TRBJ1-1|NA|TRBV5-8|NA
TGTGCCAGCAGCTTTCTCGGGGGGCCTGAAGCTTTCTTT
CASSFLGGPEAFF
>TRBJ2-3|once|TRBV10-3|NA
TGTGCCATCAGTGAACAGCATTTCACAGATACGCAGTATTTT
CAISEQHFTDTQYF
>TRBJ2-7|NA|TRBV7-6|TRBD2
TGTGCCAGCAACCTAGGCGGGGGACCGACCTCCTACGAGCAGTACTTC
CASNLGGGPTSYEQYF
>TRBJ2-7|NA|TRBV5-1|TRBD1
TGCGCCAGCAGCGATGATAGGGACAGGGTAGTATACGAGCAGTACTTC
CASSDDRDRVVYEQYF
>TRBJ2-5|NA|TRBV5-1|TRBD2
TGCGCCAGCAGCTTGGCTTCTAGCGGGGGCCAAGAGACCCAGTACTTC
CASSLASSGGQETQYF
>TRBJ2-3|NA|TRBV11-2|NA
TGTGCCAGCAGCTTAACCCGAGCTGGTGATACGCAGTATTTT
CASSLTRAGDTQYF
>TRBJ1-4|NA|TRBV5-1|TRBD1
TGCGCCAGCAGCTCACAGGGGCCTAATGAAAAACTGTTTTTT
CASSSQGPNEKLFF
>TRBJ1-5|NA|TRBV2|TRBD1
TGTGCCAGCAAAGGGACAGGCGAGGCTCAGCCCCAGCATTTT
CASKGTGEAQPQHF
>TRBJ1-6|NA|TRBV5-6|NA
TGTGCCAGCAGCTTGGCCAGGGAAAATTCACCCCTCCACTTT
CASSLARENSPLHF
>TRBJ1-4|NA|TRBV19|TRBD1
TGTGCCAGTAACGGCCGGGACAGGGAACGGGAAAAACTGTTTTTT
CASNGRDREREKLFF
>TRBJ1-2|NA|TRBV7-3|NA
TGTGCCAGCAGCCCAGAGGACGGCAGATCTAACTATGGCTACACCTTC
CASSPEDGRSNYGYTF